This record looks at one T cell receptor (beta chain) sequence and its context. Germline-derived CDR1 and CDR2 are SEHNR and FQNEAQ (reference sequence). V was clipped by 5 bases and J by 4 bases, with 14 bases between them. The CDR3 loop spans 14 amino acids. The data originate from a study of identical twins. TCRdb used MiXCR to reprocess the 5' RACE reads, holding one entry per CDR3 protein. The sample has 700,000 or so distinct CDR3 sequences, around 21% seen once. A further study also used this sample, focusing on T cells expressing NK-cell markers. That study reports: Among the experiments, several used an anti-gamma-delta TCR antibody to restrict sorting to alpha-beta TCR T cells.

Sequenced: PBMCs. The origin of this receptor is a woman aged 18-29 years in good health. The rearrangement uses TRBV7-9 and TRBJ1-1, with D possibly matching TRBD1 (5 bases). The CDR3 protein is CASSPGGWGTEAFF. In DNA form, the CDR3 reads TGTGCCAGCAGCCCGGGGGGTTGGGGCACTGAAGCTTTCTTT.